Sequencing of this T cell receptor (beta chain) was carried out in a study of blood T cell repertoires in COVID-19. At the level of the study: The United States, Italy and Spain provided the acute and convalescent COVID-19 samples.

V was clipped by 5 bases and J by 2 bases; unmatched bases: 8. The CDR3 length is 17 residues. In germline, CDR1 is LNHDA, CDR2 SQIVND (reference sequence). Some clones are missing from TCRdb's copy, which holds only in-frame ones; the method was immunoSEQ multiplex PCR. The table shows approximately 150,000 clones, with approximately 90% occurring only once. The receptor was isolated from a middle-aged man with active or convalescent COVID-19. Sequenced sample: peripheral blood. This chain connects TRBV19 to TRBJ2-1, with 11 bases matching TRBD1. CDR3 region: CASSPRTGGVTYNEQFF. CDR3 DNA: TGTGCCAGTAGTCCCCGGACAGGGGGCGTTACCTACAATGAGCAGTTCTTC.